One and the same sample provided the 2 T cell receptor gamma chains below, sequenced in a study of gamma delta lymphoproliferative disorders and STAT genes. The receptor sequences were amplified from genomic DNA of peripheral blood mononuclear cells. TCRdb re-called clones from the multiplex PCR reads via CATT. The table lists under 4,500 gamma-chain clones, 6% to 7.5% of them singletons. The sequenced sample consisted of blood. These receptors originate from a human donor in good health.

This clone was seen many times. The chain is built from TRGV8 and TRGJ1 or TRGJ2. The J gene, missing from TCRdb, was assigned here through DNA to germline matching. V lost 6 bases to trimming and J lost 8 bases; unmatched junction nucleotides: 4. Germline V gives CDR1 VENAVY, CDR2 YDSYNSRV. This CDR3 contains 10 residues. CDR3 nucleotides: TGTGCCACCTGGCCCCATAAGAAACTCTTT. Translating it yields CATWPHKKLF.

This clone has at least ten counts. CDR3 residues: CATIRRRKKLF. CDR3 coding DNA: TGTGCCACTATAAGGAGACGTAAGAAACTCTTT. The V gene is TRGV5, the J gene TRGJ1 or TRGJ2. TCRdb gives no J gene; it was assigned here by matching the DNA to germline. V shed 10 bases, J shed 9 bases, and the junction held 12 bases outside the gene matches. The CDR3 runs 11 residues. Germline CDR1 and CDR2: VINAFY and YDVSNSKD.